What follows are 27 T cell receptor beta chains derived from one specimen sequenced in a study of T cell clonality in common variable immunodeficiency. Method: immunoSEQ multiplex PCR; TCRdb's copy keeps in-frame clones and lacks some. The sample is made up of around 55,000 clones, none counted only once. The sample consisted of peripheral blood mononuclear cells. These TCRs come from a person between 18 and 75 years old in good health.

This clone has ten or more counts. The read terminates 3 residues ahead of where the CDR3 ends, so the germline J gene completes it. The J gene is TRBJ2-1, the V gene TRBV18; a possible D gene is TRBD2 (6 bases). CDR3 length equals 14 residues. V was trimmed by 1 base and J by 4 bases, leaving 8 bases between them. Per germline, CDR1 KGHSH and CDR2 LQKENI. The covered CDR3 bases are TGTGCCAGCTCACCACTGGGGGGTTACAATGAG. It encodes CASSPLGGYNE. The full-length CDR3 reads as CASSPLGGYNEQFF.

This clone has a count of ten or more. The DNA ends 3 residues before the CDR3 does, and the rest of the CDR3 is filled in from the germline J gene. The V and J genes are TRBV6-1 and TRBJ2-3; D unresolved. V was pared by 2 bases and J by 6 bases, with 9 bases between. The germline V gene has CDR1 MNHNS and CDR2 SASEGT. This CDR3 contains 13 residues. The DNA read from the CDR3 is TGTGCCAGCAGTGAAAGTGGGCAGGATACG. Protein sequence: CASSESGQDT. The full CDR3 reads CASSESGQDTQYF.

This clone was observed a handful of times. Read data end 3 residues before the CDR3 end; the end is taken from the germline J gene. The rearrangement links TRBV2 to TRBJ2-2, with D perhaps TRBD1 (6 bases). This CDR3 is 13 amino acids long. The germline V gene encodes CDR1 SNHLY and CDR2 FYNNEI. CDR3 in amino acids: CASGGRVNSPLFF. The sequenced CDR3 bases are TGTGCCAGCGGGGGCAGGGTCAATTCACCG.

Many counts were recorded for this clone. The read terminates 3 residues ahead of where the CDR3 ends, so the germline J gene completes it. The chain joins TRBV2 to TRBJ2-7, with 10 bases aligning to TRBD1. The CDR3 has 15 residues. In germline, CDR1 is SNHLY, CDR2 FYNNEI. The ends lost 4 bases at V and 3 bases at J; junction bases unmatched: 6. CDR3 sequence reads: CASSGRGDRGYEQYF. CDR3 bases read: TGTGCCAGCAGTGGAAGGGGGGACAGGGGCTACGAG. Looking up the rest from reference TRBV2 and TRBJ2-7 gives the full variable domain: EPEVTQTPSHQVTQMGQEVILRCVPISNHLYFYWYRQILGQKVEFLVSFYNNEISEKSEIFDDQFSVERPDGSNFTLKIRSTKLEDSAMYFCASSGRGDRGYEQYFGPGTRLTVT.

This clone came up many times. The read stops 3 residues short of the end of the CDR3; the missing end is completed from the germline J gene. This rearrangement joins TRBV7-2 to TRBJ2-2; 8 bases are shared with TRBD1. Germline trimming cut 3 bases from V and 5 bases from J; bases unmatched to any gene: 5. CDR3 size: 15 residues. CDR1 and CDR2 from the germline V gene are SGHTA and FQGNSA. CDR3 loop: CASSFRGLGTGELFF. The CDR3 bases that were read are TGTGCCAGCAGCTTCAGGGGGCTGGGAACCGGGGAG.

This clone was picked up many times. CDR3 residues: CASTPPISGGYTF. The covered CDR3 bases are TGTGCCAGCACCCCTCCGATATCGGGGGGC. The rearrangement joins TRBV6-2 or TRBV6-3 to TRBJ1-2; no clear D gene. The missing CDR3 end, 3 residues past where the read stops, is filled in from the germline J gene. The CDR3 has 13 amino acids. Germline V lookup: CDR1 MNHEY, CDR2 SVGEGT.

This clone was detected many times. The read ends 3 residues before the CDR3 terminus; that terminus is restored from the germline J gene. The V and J genes are TRBV20-1 and TRBJ1-2, with D unclear. The CDR3 has 12 residues. V gave up 2 bases and J gave up 4 bases, with 8 bases separating them. Germline V gene lookup returns CDR1 DFQATT and CDR2 SNEGSKA (reference sequence). The CDR3 loop reads CSARPGSYGYTF. The sequenced CDR3 bases are TGCAGTGCTAGACCGGGGTCCTATGGC.

The sequenced CDR3 bases are TGTGCCAGTAAAGGGACAGGGGGTAACCACGAC. It translates to CASKGTGGNHD. The full-length CDR3 reads as CASKGTGGNHDYTF. The chain has TRBV19 and TRBJ1-2; TRBD1 matches 11 bases. Coverage ceases 3 residues before the CDR3 finishes, and the germline J gene fills in the end. The CDR3 sequence is 14 residues long. Germline-derived CDR1 and CDR2 are LNHDA and SQIVND (reference sequence). The full variable domain, with the rest looked up from reference TRBV19 and TRBJ1-2, is DGGITQSPKYLFRKEGQNVTLSCEQNLNHDAMYWYRQDPGQGLRLIYYSQIVNDFQKGDIAEGYSVSREKKESFPLTVTSAQKNPTAFYLCASKGTGGNHDYTFGSGTRLTVV.

The table lists this clone with a few counts. Its ends do not fully match the called genes, so a read error is possible. The CDR3 goes on 3 residues after the read ends, and that part is filled in from the germline J gene. Other DNA sequences in the same sample also yield this CDR3. This chain joins TRBV19 and TRBJ1-3; TRBD1 is a possible D gene (6 bases). This CDR3 comprises 18 residues. CDR1 is LNHDA, CDR2 SQIVND, per germline (reference sequence). CDR3 DNA (partial): TGTGCCAGTAGTTCGGGCCCGGACAGCCTTAACTCTGGAAACACG. It specifies CASSSGPDSLNSGNT. The entire CDR3 sequence reads CASSSGPDSLNSGNTIYF.

This clone was seen ten or more times. The DNA ends 3 residues before the CDR3 does, and the rest of the CDR3 is filled in from the germline J gene. The chain combines TRBV5-1 with TRBJ1-1; a weak D match, TRBD1 (6 bases). The CDR3 sequence is 14 residues long. Germline-derived CDR1 and CDR2 are SGHRS and YFSETQ. Trimming stripped 4 bases from V and 1 base from J, with 11 bases between. The CDR3 reads CASSRGQKNTEAFF. CDR3 DNA (partial): TGCGCCAGCAGCCGCGGACAGAAGAACACTGAA. Combining the CDR3 with reference TRBV5-1 and TRBJ1-1 gives the whole variable domain KAGVTQTPRYLIKTRGQQVTLSCSPISGHRSVSWYQQTPGQGLQFLFEYFSETQRNKGNFPGRFSGRQFSNSRSEMNVSTLELGDSALYLCASSRGQKNTEAFFGQGTRLTVV.

At least ten counts were recorded for this clone. The sequenced fragment ends 3 residues before the CDR3 boundary, so the rest is inferred from the germline J gene. The rearrangement joins TRBV11-2 to TRBJ1-3; D may be TRBD1 (5 bases). This CDR3 comprises 15 residues. Germline V gives CDR1 SGHAT, CDR2 FQNNGV. Between the trimmed V and J ends, which lost 7 bases and 3 bases, there was a span of 16 bases. The CDR3 sequence is CASTLTGTSGNTIYF. CDR3 bases read: TGTGCCAGCACACTAACCGGGACTAGTGGAAACACC.

This clone was detected many times. The sequenced part of the CDR3 DNA is TGCAGTGCTGGGAAAGCGGGGCGCACAGATACG. Protein product: CSAGKAGRTDT. From start to end, the CDR3 is CSAGKAGRTDTQYF. The chain carries TRBV20-1 and TRBJ2-3; the match to TRBD2 covers 7 bases. The sequence runs out 3 residues before the end of the CDR3; the remainder is reconstructed from the germline J gene. The germline gives CDR1 DFQATT, CDR2 SNEGSKA (reference sequence). V was pared by 5 bases and J by 1 base, with 6 bases of the junction left unmatched. The CDR3 runs 14 residues.

This clone appeared many times. The DNA ends 3 residues before the CDR3 does, and the rest of the CDR3 is filled in from the germline J gene. V is TRBV7-2 and J is TRBJ1-1; a possible D gene is TRBD1 (5 bases). The germline V gene encodes CDR1 SGHTA and CDR2 FQGNSA. The CDR3 length is 13 residues. This chain's CDR3 is CASSSGSWGEAFF. The part of the CDR3 DNA that was read is TGTGCCAGCAGCTCAGGGTCATGGGGAGAG.

There are many counts of this clone. The sequence runs out 3 residues before the end of the CDR3; the remainder is reconstructed from the germline J gene. This rearrangement joins TRBV19 to TRBJ2-7; TRBD1 might be the D (6 bases). The CDR3 length is 13 residues. The germline gives CDR1 LNHDA, CDR2 SQIVND (reference sequence). Trimming shortened V by 5 bases and J by 2 bases, and 10 bases separated the two germline ends. Partial CDR3 DNA: TGTGCCAGTAGTGTCGGACAGACCTACGAG. Protein: CASSVGQTYE. The full CDR3 sequence reads CASSVGQTYEQYF.

Regarding this clone: Read coverage stops 3 residues before the CDR3 terminus; the germline J gene supplies the remainder. The chain couples TRBV5-8 to TRBJ1-5; D possibly corresponds to TRBD1 (6 bases). V shed 4 bases and J shed 4 bases, with 15 bases lying between them. Germline V lookup: CDR1 SGHTS, CDR2 YDEGEE. This CDR3 contains 15 residues. The CDR3 sequence: CASSPGRGGNQPQHF. The DNA read from the CDR3 is TGTGCCAGCAGCCCAGGGAGAGGGGGTAATCAGCCC.

With regard to this clone: The CDR3 goes on 3 residues after the read ends, and that part is filled in from the germline J gene. The chain is built from TRBV6-2 or TRBV6-3 and TRBJ1-2, with D unclear. This CDR3 comprises 14 residues. Germline assignment: CDR1 MNHEY and CDR2 SVGEGT. CDR3 residues: CASSPFPSTDTYTF. The sequenced part of the CDR3 DNA is TGTGCCAGCAGTCCCTTTCCCAGCACAGATACC.

This clone was found many times. The CDR3 end lies 3 residues beyond the end of the read and is filled in from the germline J gene. V is TRBV5-1 and J is TRBJ2-2; 8 nucleotides agree with TRBD1. CDR1 SGHRS and CDR2 YFSETQ come from the germline V gene. The CDR3 length is 15 residues. Trimming took 4 bases from V and 4 from J; bases not matched to a gene: 6. The chain's CDR3 is CASSRATGVTGELFF. Incomplete CDR3 DNA: TGCGCCAGCAGCCGCGCGACAGGGGTCACCGGGGAG.

This clone was counted ten times or more. Coverage ceases 3 residues before the CDR3 finishes, and the germline J gene fills in the end. The chain uses TRBV20-1 and TRBJ1-5, with D perhaps TRBD1 (5 bases). The CDR3 spans 16 residues. CDR1 and CDR2 from the germline V gene are DFQATT and SNEGSKA (reference sequence). V dropped 0 bases and J dropped 9 bases, with 21 bases sitting between them. Partial CDR3 DNA: TGCAGTGCTAGAGATTCTTCAAAGGGGAGGGTTCGGCCC. This codes for CSARDSSKGRVRP. The whole CDR3 is CSARDSSKGRVRPQHF.

This clone was seen repeatedly, ten times or more. The CDR3 extends 3 residues past the end of the read, so its final part is completed from the germline J gene. The V call is TRBV5-6, the J call TRBJ1-1; 10 bases are shared with TRBD1. CDR1 is SGHDT and CDR2 is YYEEEE in the germline V gene. CDR3 size: 15 residues. The ends lost 3 bases at V and 1 base at J; junction bases unmatched: 3. This CDR3 is CASSYRDRGNTEAFF. The covered CDR3 bases are TGTGCCAGCAGCTACCGGGACAGGGGGAACACTGAA.

The table lists this clone with many counts. Sequencing ends 3 residues short of the CDR3 end; the germline J gene provides the rest. The chain employs TRBV5-6 and TRBJ1-2; 10 bases line up with TRBD1. V trimming: 4 bases; J trimming: 2 bases; junction bases outside the gene matches: 5. This CDR3 is 15 amino acids long. CDR1 is SGHDT, CDR2 YYEEEE, per germline. The covered CDR3 bases are TGTGCCAGCAGCCGCCGGGACAGGGGAAACTATGGC. As protein: CASSRRDRGNYG. The full-length CDR3 reads as CASSRRDRGNYGYTF.

This clone was counted at least ten times. The read ends 3 residues before the CDR3 terminus; that terminus is restored from the germline J gene. The chain links TRBV12-3 or TRBV12-4 to TRBJ2-1; possible D gene TRBD1, 5 bases. The CDR3 is 14 residues long. V was trimmed by 1 base and J by 6 bases, leaving 10 bases between them. Partial CDR3 DNA: TGTGCCAGCAGTTTAGAACAGGACGGCAATGAG. Translating gives CASSLEQDGNE. The full CDR3 protein is CASSLEQDGNEQFF.

This clone was seen at least ten times. The CDR3 end falls 3 residues outside the read, so it is completed with the germline J gene. The chain carries TRBV7-6 and TRBJ2-1; TRBD1 aligns across 11 bases. Germline V CDR1 and CDR2: SGHVS, FNYEAQ. CDR3 size: 15 residues. V was pared by 5 bases and J by 8 bases, with 8 bases of the junction left unmatched. This chain's CDR3 is CASSPGDRGKDEQFF. The sequenced CDR3 bases are TGTGCCAGCAGCCCGGGGGACAGGGGGAAGGATGAG.

Many counts were recorded for this clone. The CDR3 end lies 3 residues beyond the end of the read and is filled in from the germline J gene. The genes are TRBV5-1 and TRBJ1-2; 8 bases are shared with TRBD1. CDR1 SGHRS and CDR2 YFSETQ come from the germline V gene. The CDR3 contains 14 residues. Trimming removed 1 base from V and 3 bases from J; junction bases left unmatched: 2. CDR3 bases read: TGCGCCAGCAGCTTGATGACAGGGGACTATGGC. This codes for CASSLMTGDYG. The full CDR3 reads CASSLMTGDYGYTF.

This clone was detected many times. The sequence runs out 3 residues before the end of the CDR3; the remainder is reconstructed from the germline J gene. V and J are TRBV30 and TRBJ2-7; 9 bases line up with TRBD2. V was clipped by 1 base and J by 6 bases; unmatched bases: 7. This CDR3 contains 14 residues. CDR1 GTSNPN and CDR2 SVGIG come from the germline V gene (reference sequence). The covered CDR3 bases are TGTGCCTGGAGTGATCCGGGACTAGCCTCCGAG. It is translated as CAWSDPGLASE. The full CDR3 reads CAWSDPGLASEQYF.

This clone was picked up a small number of times. The read halts 3 residues ahead of the CDR3 end, with the missing end drawn from the germline J gene. The chain recombines TRBV20-1 with TRBJ1-2; D call uncertain. The CDR3 is made up of 13 amino acids. Germline CDR1 reads DFQATT; CDR2 reads SNEGSKA (reference sequence). The chain's CDR3 is CSAGASGYNDYTF. Partial CDR3 DNA: TGCAGTGCCGGTGCGAGCGGGTACAATGAC.

This clone appeared many times. The read falls 3 residues short of the CDR3 end, and the missing part is taken from the germline J gene. The V call is TRBV11-2, the J call TRBJ2-2; 8 bases are shared with TRBD1. The germline V gene has CDR1 SGHAT and CDR2 FQNNGV. This CDR3 comprises 14 residues. The sequenced part of the CDR3 DNA is TGTGCCAGCAGATTACAGGGGGGAACGGAAAAG. Its translation: CASRLQGGTEK. The complete CDR3 reads CASRLQGGTEKLFF.

This clone was seen repeatedly, ten times or more. The read gets to within 3 residues of the CDR3 end, and the germline J gene fills in the rest. The chain recombines TRBV20-1 with TRBJ1-1; TRBD1 matches 7 bases. CDR3 length equals 14 residues. Germline V gene sequence: CDR1 DFQATT, CDR2 SNEGSKA (reference sequence). The V segment lost 0 bases and the J segment 6 bases; nucleotides outside the gene matches: 7. The CDR3 bases that were read are TGCAGTGCTAGAGATCCGACAGGGCGACCTGAA. Residues: CSARDPTGRPE. The CDR3 as a whole reads CSARDPTGRPEAFF.